Below, 16 T cell receptor beta chains from the same sample are listed, as sequenced in a study of cytomegalovirus exposure and HLA in healthy donors. Primers for the PCR totalled 60 Vbeta and 13 Jbeta. Profiled with immunoSEQ multiplex PCR; TCRdb holds only in-frame clones, not every one. The sample contains some 100,000 clones, 60% to 85% of which appear only once. The specimen sequenced was PBMCs. These receptors came from a woman between 35 and 50 years old in good health and CMV-seropositive.

This clone is a singleton in its sample. The junction and the germline gene differ at one end; a read error may be behind it. The rearrangement uses TRBV6-4 and TRBJ2-1, with D perhaps matching TRBD2 (6 bases). In germline, CDR1 is MRHNA, CDR2 SNTAGT. This CDR3 is built from 14 residues. DNA of the CDR3: TGTGCCAGCAGTGAGGGGGACTCCTCCAATGAGCAGTTCTTC. Its protein product is CASSEGDSSNEQFF.

This chain uses TRBV15 with TRBJ2-7, with a tentative D call TRBD1 (5 bases). CDR1 LNHNV and CDR2 YYDKDF come from the germline V gene (reference sequence). Trimming left V 0 bases short and J 3 bases short, with 12 bases between. There are 15 residues in the CDR3. The CDR3 DNA follows: TGTGCCACCAGCAGAGATGTATCAGGGTTCTACGAGCAGTACTTC. This encodes CATSRDVSGFYEQYF.

This clone was counted a single time. V and J are TRBV7-9 and TRBJ2-1; D is perhaps TRBD2 (5 bases). Trimming took 8 bases from V and 2 from J, leaving 13 bases between them. The CDR3 runs 14 residues. The germline V gene has CDR1 SEHNR and CDR2 FQNEAQ (reference sequence). Here the CDR3 reads CASGTRLTYNEQFF. CDR3 DNA: TGTGCCAGCGGAACTCGACTAACCTACAATGAGCAGTTCTTC.

V gene TRBV19 combines with J gene TRBJ2-1; D perhaps matches TRBD2 (5 bases). The CDR3 runs to 14 residues. The V and J ends lost 2 bases and 8 bases respectively, with 13 bases between them. The V gene's germline CDR1 is LNHDA and CDR2 SQIVND (reference sequence). This chain's CDR3 is CASSISPAAYEQFF. The CDR3 DNA reads TGTGCCAGTAGTATATCGCCAGCGGCGTATGAGCAGTTCTTC.

V usage is TRBV9 and J usage is TRBJ1-5; D is possibly TRBD1 (5 bases). Looked up from germline, CDR1 is SGDLS and CDR2 is YYNGEE. V lost 6 bases and J lost 2, with 18 bases in between. This CDR3 has 16 residues. This CDR3 is CASIKPGEFRNQPQHF. The DNA for the CDR3 is TGTGCCAGCATAAAACCGGGGGAGTTCCGCAATCAGCCCCAGCATTTT.

The genes are TRBV25-1 and TRBJ2-5, with 9 bases identical to TRBD2. The trim removed 0 bases at V and 4 bases at J, leaving 6 bases unmatched. The germline V gene encodes CDR1 MGHDK and CDR2 SYGVNS. The CDR3 contains 16 residues. CDR3: CASSEYGTSRRETQYF. In DNA, the CDR3 is TGTGCCAGCAGTGAATACGGGACTAGCCGACGAGAGACCCAGTACTTC. Looking up the rest from reference TRBV25-1 and TRBJ2-5 gives the full variable domain: EADIYQTPRYLVIGTGKKITLECSQTMGHDKMYWYQQDPGMELHLIHYSYGVNSTEKGDLSSESTVSRIRTEHFPLTLESARPSHTSQYLCASSEYGTSRRETQYFGPGTRLLVL.

This chain joins TRBV7-9 and TRBJ1-2, with 8 bases lining up with TRBD1. CDR3 length: 18 amino acids. Germline-derived CDR1 and CDR2 are SEHNR and FQNEAQ (reference sequence). Losses at the gene ends were 2 bases for V and 4 bases for J; bases not matched to a gene: 15. CDR3 protein: CASSLQGATRLGPYGYTF. CDR3 in DNA: TGTGCCAGCAGCTTACAGGGGGCGACAAGACTTGGACCCTATGGCTACACCTTC.

The J gene is TRBJ2-7, the V gene TRBV6-5; the D is unclear. V was trimmed by 0 bases and J by 4 bases, leaving 10 bases between them. This CDR3 spans 14 amino acids. Germline values: CDR1 MNHEY, CDR2 SVGAGI. CDR3 amino acids: CASSYSSIQYEQYF. The CDR3 region has the DNA TGTGCCAGCAGTTACTCGAGTATACAGTACGAGCAGTACTTC.

The chain is built from TRBV5-6 and TRBJ2-1, with D possibly matching TRBD1 (6 bases). The CDR3 is 15 amino acids. Germline CDR1 reads SGHDT; CDR2 reads YYEEEE. The ends were cut back, 6 bases at V and 0 bases at J, with 13 bases in the middle. The CDR3 DNA follows: TGTGCCAGCAACTACGGACAGAGCTCCTACAATGAGCAGTTCTTC. Translation gives CASNYGQSSYNEQFF.

The rearrangement links TRBV28 to TRBJ2-1, with 10 positions matching TRBD2. The junction had 5 bases not matched to a gene; V was cut back by 3 bases and J by 3 bases. CDR1 is MDHEN and CDR2 is SYDVKM in the germline V gene. The CDR3 runs to 16 residues. The CDR3 reads CASSFTGTSDYNEQFF. The CDR3 DNA follows: TGTGCCAGCAGTTTCACCGGGACTAGCGACTACAATGAGCAGTTCTTC.

This clone occurred once. V gene TRBV15 combines with J gene TRBJ2-7; D is possibly TRBD2 (5 bases). CDR1 and CDR2 from the germline V gene are LNHNV and YYDKDF (reference sequence). The CDR3 contains 14 residues. Trimming took 0 bases from V and 3 from J, leaving 9 bases between them. The CDR3 spells CATSRELDNYEQYF. CDR3 in DNA: TGTGCCACCAGCAGAGAACTAGATAACTACGAGCAGTACTTC.

This chain connects TRBV29-1 to TRBJ2-2; 11 positions match TRBD2. There are 14 residues in the CDR3. Looked up from germline, CDR1 is SQVTM and CDR2 is ANQGSEA. With V trimmed by 4 bases and J by 7 bases, 5 bases remained unmatched. CDR3 nucleotide sequence: TGCAGCGTTGGACTAGCGGGGAGTGGCGGGGAGCTGTTTTTT. This sequence encodes CSVGLAGSGGELFF.

The CDR3 loop reads CASSQGTSGRTSTDTQYF. The CDR3 DNA follows: TGTGCCAGCAGTCAGGGGACTAGCGGGAGGACTAGCACAGATACGCAGTATTTT. The chain has TRBV7-3 and TRBJ2-3; 15 bases line up with TRBD2. The CDR3 loop spans 18 amino acids. Germline lookup yields CDR1 SGHTA and CDR2 FQGTGA. V was pared by 6 bases and J by 0 bases, with 7 bases of the junction left unmatched.

This clone is a singleton in its sample. The chain uses TRBV28 and TRBJ1-4, with D tentatively TRBD1 (6 bases). CDR3 length equals 14 residues. V was shortened by 6 bases and J by 3 bases, with 11 bases between the two germline ends. The V gene's germline CDR1 is MDHEN and CDR2 SYDVKM. The CDR3 sequence: CASRTGLSNEKLFF. The CDR3 DNA reads TGTGCCAGCAGGACAGGACTCTCTAATGAAAAACTGTTTTTT.

This clone was recorded a few times. This rearrangement joins TRBV4-2 to TRBJ2-2; 9 nucleotides align to TRBD1. Germline trimming cut 1 base from V and 6 bases from J; bases unmatched to any gene: 9. Germline lookup yields CDR1 LGHNA and CDR2 YNFKEQ. The CDR3 runs to 17 residues. This CDR3 is CASSQGGDRVVAGELFF. The CDR3 region has the DNA TGTGCCAGCAGCCAAGGAGGGGACAGGGTCGTAGCCGGGGAGCTGTTTTTT.

The chain recombines TRBV28 with TRBJ2-4, with 9 nucleotides matching TRBD1. In germline, CDR1 is MDHEN, CDR2 SYDVKM. The CDR3 is made up of 15 amino acids. After removal of 7 bases from V and 4 bases from J, the junction contained 8 bases not matched to a gene. The DNA for the CDR3 is TGTGCCAGCAACGCCGGGACAGGGACGAAAAACATTCAGTACTTC. This sequence encodes CASNAGTGTKNIQYF.